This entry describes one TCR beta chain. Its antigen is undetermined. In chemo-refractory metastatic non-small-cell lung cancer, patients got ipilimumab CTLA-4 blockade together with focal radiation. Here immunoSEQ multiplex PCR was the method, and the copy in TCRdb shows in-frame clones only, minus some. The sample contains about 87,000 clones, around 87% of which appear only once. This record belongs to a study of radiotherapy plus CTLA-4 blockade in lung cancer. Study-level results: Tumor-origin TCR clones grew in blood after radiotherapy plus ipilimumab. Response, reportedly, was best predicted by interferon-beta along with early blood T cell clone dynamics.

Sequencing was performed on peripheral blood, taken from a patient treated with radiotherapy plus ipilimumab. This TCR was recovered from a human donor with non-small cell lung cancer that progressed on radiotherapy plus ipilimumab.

CDR3 loop: CASSEDRGTYGYTF. As DNA, the CDR3 is TGTGCCAGCAGCGAAGACAGGGGAACCTATGGCTACACCTTC. J is TRBJ1-2 and V is TRBV6-5; 8 nucleotides agree with TRBD1. This CDR3 region has 14 residues. Trimming took 6 bases from V and 4 from J; bases not matched to a gene: 7. Germline CDR1 and CDR2: MNHEY and SVGAGI.